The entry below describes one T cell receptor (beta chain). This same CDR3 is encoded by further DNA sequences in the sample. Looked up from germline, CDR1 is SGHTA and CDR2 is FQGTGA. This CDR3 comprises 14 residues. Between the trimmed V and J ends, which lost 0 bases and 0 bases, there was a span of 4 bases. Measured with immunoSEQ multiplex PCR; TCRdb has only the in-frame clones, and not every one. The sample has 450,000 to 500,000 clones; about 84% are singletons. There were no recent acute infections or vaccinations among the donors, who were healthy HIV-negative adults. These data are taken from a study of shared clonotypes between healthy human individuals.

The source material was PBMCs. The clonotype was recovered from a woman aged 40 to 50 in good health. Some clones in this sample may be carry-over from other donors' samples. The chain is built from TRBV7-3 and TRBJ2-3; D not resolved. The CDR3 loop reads CASSLTDSTDTQYF. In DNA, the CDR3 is TGTGCCAGCAGCTTAACGGATAGCACAGATACGCAGTATTTT.